Presented here are 19 T cell receptor beta chains from one specimen sequenced in a study of molecular identifiers for immune sequencing clone quantification. Each CDR3 protein gets one entry after TCRdb re-called the PCR reads with MiXCR. The sample has around 320,000 distinct CDR3 sequences; 24% are singletons. Sample: naive CD8+ T cells from blood, with Jurkat cell RNA spiked in. Regarding subset: FACS-sorted CD8+CD4-CCR7+CD45RA+ naive T cells. Receptor source: a human donor in good health. Some libraries in this study had Jurkat cell RNA spiked in.

This clonotype was seen more than once but under ten times. The genes are TRBV19 and TRBJ1-5; D not resolved. V was clipped by 3 bases and J by 3 bases, with 3 bases between them. The CDR3 contains 12 residues. Germline CDR1 and CDR2: LNHDA and SQIVND (reference sequence). The CDR3 spells CASSIYNQPQHF. CDR3 nucleotides: TGTGCCAGTAGTATCTACAATCAGCCCCAGCATTTT.

The rearrangement joins TRBV28 to TRBJ2-3; 7 nucleotides line up with TRBD1. The CDR3 sequence is 15 residues long. Trimming cost V 3 bases and J 4 bases; bases outside gene matches: 7. Looked up from germline, CDR1 is MDHEN and CDR2 is SYDVKM. The CDR3 spells CASSLLTGSPDTQYF. The CDR3 bases are TGTGCCAGCAGTTTGTTGACAGGGTCCCCAGATACGCAGTATTTT.

This clonotype was seen many times. The chain uses TRBV27 and TRBJ2-7, with TRBD1 matching 10 bases. V shed 8 bases, J shed 5 bases, and the junction held 12 bases outside the gene matches. The CDR3 covers 15 residues. Germline lookup yields CDR1 MNHEY and CDR2 SMNVEV (reference sequence). CDR3 DNA sequence: TGTGCCAGCGCGTGGGGGGGACAGGGGTCGGACGAGCAGTACTTC. Protein product: CASAWGGQGSDEQYF.

This clonotype was picked up a small number of times. The J gene is TRBJ1-1, the V gene TRBV30; 9 positions match TRBD1. V trimming: 5 bases; J trimming: 4 bases; junction bases outside the gene matches: 8. Germline V gives CDR1 GTSNPN, CDR2 SVGIG (reference sequence). The CDR3 contains 14 residues. The CDR3 bases are TGTGCCTGGGGCTGGGACAGGGAGGTCACTGAAGCTTTCTTT. It is translated as CAWGWDREVTEAFF.

This clonotype has at least ten counts. J is TRBJ1-1 and V is TRBV4-1; D is uncertain. The CDR3 is 13 amino acids. Deletions cut 2 bases from V and 8 bases from J, with 12 bases between. Germline-derived CDR1 and CDR2 are MGHRA and YSYEKL. For the CDR3, the DNA is TGCGCCAGCAGCCAATCAAGAACCCAAGAAGCTTTCTTT. It yields the protein CASSQSRTQEAFF.

This clonotype was picked up many times. Written as DNA, the CDR3 is TGTGCCAGCAGCCAGGGCTCTCGGACAGATACGCAGTATTTT. Protein product: CASSQGSRTDTQYF. The genes are TRBV7-9 and TRBJ2-3; TRBD1 might be the D (5 bases). From germline, CDR1 is SEHNR and CDR2 FQNEAQ (reference sequence). The CDR3 spans 14 residues. V was trimmed by 5 bases and J by 3 bases, leaving 12 bases between them. Full variable domain (remainder filled in from reference TRBV7-9 and TRBJ2-3): DTGVSQNPRHKITKRGQNVTFRCDPISEHNRLYWYRQTLGQGPEFLTYFQNEAQLEKSRLLSDRFSAERPKGSFSTLEIQRTEQGDSAMYLCASSQGSRTDTQYFGPGTRLTVL.

This clonotype was found a few times. The chain recombines TRBV4-1 with TRBJ2-1; tentatively, D is TRBD1 (6 bases). The CDR3 length is 14 residues. Deletions cut 3 bases from V and 7 bases from J, with 13 bases between. In germline, CDR1 is MGHRA, CDR2 YSYEKL. CDR3 amino acids: CASSQGNRENEQFF. The CDR3 nucleotides are TGCGCCAGCAGCCAGGGGAACAGGGAGAATGAGCAGTTCTTC.

This clonotype was seen more than once but under ten times. This sequence joins TRBV6-5 and TRBJ2-1; 8 nucleotides line up with TRBD2. With V trimmed by 6 bases and J by 6 bases, 10 bases remained unmatched. Germline V gene sequence: CDR1 MNHEY, CDR2 SVGAGI. The CDR3 loop spans 15 amino acids. The CDR3 protein is CASRTRGGMSNEQFF. The CDR3 DNA reads as TGTGCCAGCAGGACCCGGGGGGGCATGTCCAATGAGCAGTTCTTC.

The chain recombines TRBV15 with TRBJ2-3; weak D call: TRBD1 (6 bases). This CDR3 comprises 17 residues. With 1 base removed from V and 0 bases from J, the gap between germline ends came to 14 bases. CDR1 is LNHNV and CDR2 is YYDKDF in the germline V gene (reference sequence). The CDR3 sequence: CATSRGPRGSSTDTQYF. The CDR3 coding sequence is TGTGCCACCAGCAGAGGTCCGAGGGGGAGCAGCACAGATACGCAGTATTTT.

This clonotype has only a few counts. This may stem from a read error, because a much larger clone lies one nucleotide away. V gene TRBV11-2 combines with J gene TRBJ2-1, with D unclear. V lost 2 bases to trimming and J lost 7 bases, with 6 bases between them. Germline loops: CDR1 SGHAT, CDR2 FQNNGV. This CDR3 has 12 amino acids. CDR3: CASSLIGNEQFF. The CDR3 DNA sequence: TGTGCCAGCAGCTTAATTGGAAATGAGCAGTTCTTC.

This clonotype was picked up a small number of times. This chain links TRBV30 with TRBJ2-3; 9 bases are a match to TRBD2. This CDR3 spans 19 amino acids. CDR1 and CDR2 (germline): GTSNPN, SVGIG (reference sequence). V dropped 0 bases and J dropped 7; count of bases not matched to a gene: 20. In DNA form, the CDR3 reads TGTGCCTGGAGTGTAAACCCTCCAGGGAGCGGGAGGACTCATAATACGCAGTATTTT. Protein: CAWSVNPPGSGRTHNTQYF.

This clonotype occurred many times. The J gene is TRBJ2-7, the V gene TRBV7-9; TRBD1 might be the D (5 bases). CDR3 length equals 13 residues. Germline lookup yields CDR1 SEHNR and CDR2 FQNEAQ (reference sequence). Trimming removed 5 bases at V and 2 bases at J, with 10 bases between. CDR3 protein: CASSTGPTYEQYF. The CDR3 bases are TGTGCCAGCAGCACAGGTCCGACCTACGAGCAGTACTTC.

This clonotype occurred many times. The CDR3 end shows no conserved phenylalanine or tryptophan, and so a read error is likely. The DNA is omitted, as the CDR3 cannot be located on it reliably, and the CDR3 follows TCRdb's listing. This chain uses TRBV6-6 with TRBJ2-7; the D call of TRBD2 is as the table states it, not checked on the DNA. The germline CDR1 and CDR2 sequences are MNHNY and SVGAGI (reference sequence). Both ends counted, the CDR3 spans 13 residues. The CDR3 loop reads CASSPPPPADLFC.

This clonotype was counted only a few times. Sequence at one end of the junction differs from germline and may be a read error. This chain links TRBV27 with TRBJ1-2; 7 bases are shared with TRBD1. This CDR3 spans 19 amino acids. The V gene's germline CDR1 is MNHEY and CDR2 SMNVEV (reference sequence). The CDR3 region is CANSLWPPNGQEGGYGYTF. The CDR3 nucleotides are TGTGCCAACAGTTTATGGCCCCCAAATGGACAGGAAGGGGGCTATGGCTACACCTTC.

This clonotype was picked up a small number of times. V gene TRBV12-3 or TRBV12-4 combines with J gene TRBJ2-3; no definite D call. The CDR3 sequence is 13 residues long. Trimming removed 7 bases at V and 4 bases at J, with 12 bases between. The chain's CDR3 is CASNSIFADTQYF. The CDR3 DNA follows: TGTGCCAGCAACTCTATATTCGCAGATACGCAGTATTTT.

This clonotype came up many times. The DNA of the CDR3 is TGTGCCAGCAGCACCGGGACAGGGGGCGACGAGCAGTACTTC. It yields the protein CASSTGTGGDEQYF. The chain is built from TRBV5-4 and TRBJ2-7, with 12 bases lining up with TRBD1. From germline, CDR1 is SGHNT and CDR2 YYREEE (reference sequence). CDR3 length: 14 amino acids. Trimming removed 4 bases from V and 5 bases from J; junction bases left unmatched: 4. The full variable domain, in which reference TRBV5-4 and TRBJ2-7 provide the parts outside the CDR3, is ETGVTQSPTHLIKTRGQQVTLRCSSQSGHNTVSWYQQALGQGPQFIFQYYREEENGRGNFPPRFSGLQFPNYSSELNVNALELDDSALYLCASSTGTGGDEQYFGPGTRLTVT.

The chain joins TRBV28 to TRBJ2-7; D might be TRBD2 (5 bases). The length of the CDR3 is 15 residues. V was trimmed by 9 bases and J by 0 bases, leaving 18 bases between them. Germline loops: CDR1 MDHEN, CDR2 SYDVKM. In DNA, the CDR3 is TGTGCCAGTGAGTCTTGGACTTCAGACTCCTACGAGCAGTACTTC. Its translation: CASESWTSDSYEQYF.

The V gene is TRBV7-9, the J gene TRBJ2-3; 9 nucleotides agree with TRBD2. CDR3 length: 15 amino acids. Germline CDR1 is SEHNR and CDR2 is FQNEAQ (reference sequence). With V trimmed by 3 bases and J by 5 bases, 6 bases remained unmatched. The CDR3 DNA sequence: TGTGCCAGCAGCTTTCTAGCGGGAAGGAGAGATACGCAGTATTTT. It is translated as CASSFLAGRRDTQYF.

In its sample, this clonotype was seen many times. The rearrangement uses TRBV6-5 and TRBJ2-7, with 11 bases fitting TRBD2. The ends lost 0 bases at V and 2 bases at J; junction bases unmatched: 3. Germline values: CDR1 MNHEY, CDR2 SVGAGI. This CDR3 spans 16 amino acids. CDR3 in amino acids: CASSYSTGLAAYEQYF. DNA for the CDR3: TGTGCCAGCAGTTACTCGACGGGACTAGCGGCCTACGAGCAGTACTTC.